This T cell receptor beta chain was recovered during a study of post-analysis software for immune sequencing data. Study-level information: Patients had relapsing-remitting, secondary progressive or progressive-relapsing multiple sclerosis; some lacked subtype. Study-wide findings and caveats: Controls had significantly higher normalized Chao1 diversity than multiple sclerosis patients. Patients carried roughly five TRBV segments more frequently than controls did, and TRBV5-6, TRBV5-1 and TRBV20-1 were among them.

The length of the CDR3 is 15 residues. Germline V gene lookup returns CDR1 KGHDR and CDR2 SFDVKD. V lost 7 bases and J lost 1; bases outside the gene matches: 6. Unique molecular identifiers were present in the TCR beta cDNA libraries. Input of about 1 to 11 million T cells yielded approximately 500,000 cDNA molecules. TCRdb fed the PCR reads into MiXCR, producing one record per CDR3 protein. The data show hundreds of thousands of distinct CDR3 sequences, 55% to 70% seen once. Remarks on this clonotype: Its target is not known.

This clonotype was sampled from a girl aged 2 to 10 with multiple sclerosis. The genes are TRBV24-1 and TRBJ2-3; 8 bases align to TRBD1. Sequenced sample: blood. The CDR3 DNA sequence: TGTGCCACCAGCAACCCAGGGGGCGGCACAGATACGCAGTATTTT. It codes for CATSNPGGGTDTQYF.